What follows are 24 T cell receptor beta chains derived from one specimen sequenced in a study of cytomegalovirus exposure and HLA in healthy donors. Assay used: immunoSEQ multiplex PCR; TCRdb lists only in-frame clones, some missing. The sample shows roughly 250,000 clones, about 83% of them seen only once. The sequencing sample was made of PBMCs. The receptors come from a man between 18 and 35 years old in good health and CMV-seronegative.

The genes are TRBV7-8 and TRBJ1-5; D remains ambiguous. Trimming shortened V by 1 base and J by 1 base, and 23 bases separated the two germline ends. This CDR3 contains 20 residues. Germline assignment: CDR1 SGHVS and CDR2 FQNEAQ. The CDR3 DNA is TGTGCCAGCAGCTTAGAAGCGTGGGCGGCCGACGGCGGGAGCAATCAGCCCCAGCATTTT. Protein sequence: CASSLEAWAADGGSNQPQHF.

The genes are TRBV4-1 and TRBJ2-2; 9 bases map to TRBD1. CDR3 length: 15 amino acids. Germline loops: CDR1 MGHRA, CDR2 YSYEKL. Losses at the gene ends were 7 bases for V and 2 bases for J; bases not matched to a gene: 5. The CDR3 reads CASNPGQGNTGELFF. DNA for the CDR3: TGCGCCAGCAATCCGGGACAGGGAAACACCGGGGAGCTGTTTTTT.

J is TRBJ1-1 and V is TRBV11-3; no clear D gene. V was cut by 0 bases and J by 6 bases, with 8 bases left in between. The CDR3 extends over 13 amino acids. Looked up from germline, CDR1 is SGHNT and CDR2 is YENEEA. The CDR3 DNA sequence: TGTGCCAGCAGCTTAGATAGTCATGCTGAAGCTTTCTTT. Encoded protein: CASSLDSHAEAFF.

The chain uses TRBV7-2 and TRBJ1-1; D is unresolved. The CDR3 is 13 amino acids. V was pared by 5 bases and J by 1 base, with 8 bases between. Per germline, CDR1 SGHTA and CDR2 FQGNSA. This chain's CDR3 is CASSPNRNTEAFF. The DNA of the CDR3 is TGTGCCAGCAGCCCGAACAGGAACACTGAAGCTTTCTTT. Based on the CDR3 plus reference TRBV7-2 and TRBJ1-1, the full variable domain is GAGVSQSPSNKVTEKGKDVELRCDPISGHTALYWYRQSLGQGLEFLIYFQGNSAPDKSGLPSDRFSAERTGGSVSTLTIQRTQQEDSAVYLCASSPNRNTEAFFGQGTRLTVV.

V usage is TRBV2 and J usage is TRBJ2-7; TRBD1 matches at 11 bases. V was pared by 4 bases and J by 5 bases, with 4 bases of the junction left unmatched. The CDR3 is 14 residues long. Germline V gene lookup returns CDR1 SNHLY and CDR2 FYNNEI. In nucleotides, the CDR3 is TGTGCCAGCAGTGCCCGGACAGGGGGCAACGAGCAGTACTTC. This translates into CASSARTGGNEQYF.

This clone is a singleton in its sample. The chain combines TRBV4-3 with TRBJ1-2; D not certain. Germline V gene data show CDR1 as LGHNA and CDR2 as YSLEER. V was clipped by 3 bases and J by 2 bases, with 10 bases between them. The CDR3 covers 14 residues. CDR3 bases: TGCGCCAGCAGCCACCCCGACTCGAACTATGGCTACACCTTC. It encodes CASSHPDSNYGYTF.

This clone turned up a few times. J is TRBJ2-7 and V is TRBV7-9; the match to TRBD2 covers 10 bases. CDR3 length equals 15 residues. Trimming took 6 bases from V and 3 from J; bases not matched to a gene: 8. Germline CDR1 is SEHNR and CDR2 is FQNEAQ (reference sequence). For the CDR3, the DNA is TGTGCCAGCAGTTCCGGGACTAGCGACGGCTACGAGCAGTACTTC. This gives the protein CASSSGTSDGYEQYF.

CDR3: CASSPRRGSYNSPLHF. The DNA of the CDR3 is TGTGCCAGCTCCCCCCGACGGGGGTCCTATAATTCACCCCTCCACTTT. The genes are TRBV27 and TRBJ1-6; TRBD1 might be the D (5 bases). The CDR3 spans 16 residues. Germline CDR1 reads MNHEY; CDR2 reads SMNVEV (reference sequence). The ends were cut back, 8 bases at V and 1 base at J, with 15 bases in the middle.

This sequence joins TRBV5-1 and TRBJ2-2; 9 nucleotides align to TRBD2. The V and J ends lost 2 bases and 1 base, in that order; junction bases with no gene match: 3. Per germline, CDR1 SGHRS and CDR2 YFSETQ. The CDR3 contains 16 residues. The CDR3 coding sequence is TGCGCCAGCAGCTTTAGTAGCGGGGGGAACACCGGGGAGCTGTTTTTT. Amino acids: CASSFSSGGNTGELFF.

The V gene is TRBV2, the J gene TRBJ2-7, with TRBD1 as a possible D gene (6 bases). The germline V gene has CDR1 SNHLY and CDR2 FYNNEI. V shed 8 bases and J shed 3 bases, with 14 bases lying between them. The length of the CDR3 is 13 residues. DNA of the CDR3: TGTGCCAGCGCCGCGGACAGCTACTACGAGCAGTACTTC. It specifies CASAADSYYEQYF.

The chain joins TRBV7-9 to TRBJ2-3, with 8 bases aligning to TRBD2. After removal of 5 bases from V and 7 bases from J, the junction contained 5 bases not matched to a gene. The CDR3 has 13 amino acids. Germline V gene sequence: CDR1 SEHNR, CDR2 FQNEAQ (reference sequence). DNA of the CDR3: TGTGCCAGCAGCCGGGGGGGTTTTTATACGCAGTATTTT. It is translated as CASSRGGFYTQYF.

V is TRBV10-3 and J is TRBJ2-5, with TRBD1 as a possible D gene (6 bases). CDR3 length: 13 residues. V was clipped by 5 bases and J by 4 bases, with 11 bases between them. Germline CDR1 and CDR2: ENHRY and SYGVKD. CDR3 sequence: CAISQGSPETQYF. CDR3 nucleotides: TGTGCCATCAGTCAGGGGTCTCCAGAGACCCAGTACTTC.

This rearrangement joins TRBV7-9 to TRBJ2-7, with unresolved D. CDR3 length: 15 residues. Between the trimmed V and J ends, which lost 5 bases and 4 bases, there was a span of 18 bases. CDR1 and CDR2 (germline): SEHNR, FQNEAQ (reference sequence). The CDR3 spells CASSTRSGASYEQYF. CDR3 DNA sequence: TGTGCCAGCAGCACCCGGAGTGGAGCATCGTACGAGCAGTACTTC.

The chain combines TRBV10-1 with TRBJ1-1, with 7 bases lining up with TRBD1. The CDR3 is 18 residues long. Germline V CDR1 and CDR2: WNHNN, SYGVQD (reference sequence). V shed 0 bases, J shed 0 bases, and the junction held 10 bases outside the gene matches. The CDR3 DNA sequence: TGCGCCAGCAGTGAGTCTAATGTGACAGGGTTTATGAACACTGAAGCTTTCTTT. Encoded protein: CASSESNVTGFMNTEAFF.

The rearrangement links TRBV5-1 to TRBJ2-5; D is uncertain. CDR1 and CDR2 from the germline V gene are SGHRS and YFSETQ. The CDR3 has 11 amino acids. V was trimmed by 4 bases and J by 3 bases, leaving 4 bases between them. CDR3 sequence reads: CASSAEETQYF. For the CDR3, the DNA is TGCGCCAGCAGCGCGGAAGAGACCCAGTACTTC.

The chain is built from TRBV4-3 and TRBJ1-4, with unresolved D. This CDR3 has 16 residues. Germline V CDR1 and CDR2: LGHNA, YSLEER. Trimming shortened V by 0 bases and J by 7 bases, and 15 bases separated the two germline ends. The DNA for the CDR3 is TGCGCCAGCAGCCAAGATCGGGCAGTGGGGAGTGAAAAACTGTTTTTT. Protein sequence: CASSQDRAVGSEKLFF.

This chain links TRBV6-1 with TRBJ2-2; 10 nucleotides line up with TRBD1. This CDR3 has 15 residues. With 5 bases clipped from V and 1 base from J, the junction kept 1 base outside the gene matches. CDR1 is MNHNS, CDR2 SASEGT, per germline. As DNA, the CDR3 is TGTGCCAGCAGTTGGGACAGGGGGAACACCGGGGAGCTGTTTTTT. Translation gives CASSWDRGNTGELFF.

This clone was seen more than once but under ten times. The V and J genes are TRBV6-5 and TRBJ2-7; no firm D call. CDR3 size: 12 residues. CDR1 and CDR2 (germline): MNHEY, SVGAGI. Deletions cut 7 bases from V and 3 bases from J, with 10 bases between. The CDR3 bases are TGTGCCAGCATCCCTAATTTCTACGAGCAGTACTTC. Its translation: CASIPNFYEQYF.

CDR3 in amino acids: CASSDPTTNRGNTIYF. DNA for the CDR3: TGTGCCAGCAGTGACCCCACTACAAATCGAGGAAACACCATATATTTT. The genes are TRBV28 and TRBJ1-3, with D uncertain. V was pared by 5 bases and J by 4 bases, with 18 bases between. The germline V gene encodes CDR1 MDHEN and CDR2 SYDVKM. This CDR3 spans 16 amino acids.

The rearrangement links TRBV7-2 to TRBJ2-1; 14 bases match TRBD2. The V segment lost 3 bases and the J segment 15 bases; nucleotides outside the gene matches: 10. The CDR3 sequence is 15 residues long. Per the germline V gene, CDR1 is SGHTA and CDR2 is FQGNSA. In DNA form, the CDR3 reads TGTGCCAGCAGCTTCTCATGGACTAGCGGGGGGACGCCGTTCTTC. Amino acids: CASSFSWTSGGTPFF.

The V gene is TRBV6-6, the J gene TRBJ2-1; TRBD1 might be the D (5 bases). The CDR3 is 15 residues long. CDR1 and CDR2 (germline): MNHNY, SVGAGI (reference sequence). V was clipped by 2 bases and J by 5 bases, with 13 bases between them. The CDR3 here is CASSYQGWDHNEQFF. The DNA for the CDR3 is TGTGCCAGCAGTTACCAGGGATGGGATCACAATGAGCAGTTCTTC.

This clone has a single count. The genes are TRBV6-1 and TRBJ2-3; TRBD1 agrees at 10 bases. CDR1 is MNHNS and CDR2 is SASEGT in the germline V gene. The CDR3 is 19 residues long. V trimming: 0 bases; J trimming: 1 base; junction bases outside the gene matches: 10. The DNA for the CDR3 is TGTGCCAGCAGTGAAGCGCAGGGGACAGGGGTATATCGCACAGATACGCAGTATTTT. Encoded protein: CASSEAQGTGVYRTDTQYF.

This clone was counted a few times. CDR3 DNA: TGTGCCAGCAGCCCGGTCGGAGAAACCCAGTACTTC. Protein: CASSPVGETQYF. The chain recombines TRBV11-2 with TRBJ2-5, with D uncertain. Germline values: CDR1 SGHAT, CDR2 FQNNGV. V lost 5 bases to trimming and J lost 8 bases, with 12 bases between them. CDR3 length: 12 residues.

The CDR3 region has the DNA TGCGCCAGCAGCCCGTCACTAGTTGGCTCTGGGGCCAACGTCCTGACTTTC. It translates to CASSPSLVGSGANVLTF. This chain connects TRBV5-1 to TRBJ2-6; tentative D call: TRBD2 (5 bases). Trimming left V 4 bases short and J 0 bases short, with 14 bases between. The CDR3 is 17 amino acids. Per germline, CDR1 SGHRS and CDR2 YFSETQ.